This T cell receptor (beta chain) was recovered during a study of blood T cell repertoires in COVID-19. About the study: The analysed material was cDNA or gDNA that came from T cells, B-cell-depleted T cells, or PBMCs.

Per the authors' pipeline: Quantification of nucleated cells was approximated via reference gene primer amplification. TCRdb's copy holds only in-frame clones and misses some; the assay was immunoSEQ multiplex PCR. The DNA was the basis for D and trimming; V, J and clone size are from that table. Here the sample spans about 400,000 clones, about 86% being singletons. There are 15 residues in the CDR3. Per the germline V gene, CDR1 is SGHVS and CDR2 is FNYEAQ. V lost 1 base and J lost 1, with 9 bases in between. The chain employs TRBV7-6 and TRBJ2-3; weak D call: TRBD2 (6 bases). The receptor was isolated from a woman aged 50 to 65 who had recovered from COVID-19. Sequencing was performed on PBMCs or T cells enriched from blood (not recorded which). CDR3 nucleotides: TGTGCCAGCAGCTTAGGGGGCGGGGGCACAGATACGCAGTATTTT. Residues: CASSLGGGGTDTQYF.